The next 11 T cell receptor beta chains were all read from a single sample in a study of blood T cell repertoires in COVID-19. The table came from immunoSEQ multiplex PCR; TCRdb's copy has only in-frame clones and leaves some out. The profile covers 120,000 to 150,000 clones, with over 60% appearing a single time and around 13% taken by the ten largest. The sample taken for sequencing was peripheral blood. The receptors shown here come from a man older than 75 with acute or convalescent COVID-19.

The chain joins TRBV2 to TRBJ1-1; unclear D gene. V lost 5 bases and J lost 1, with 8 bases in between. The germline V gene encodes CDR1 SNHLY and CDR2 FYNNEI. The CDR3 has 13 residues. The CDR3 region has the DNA TGTGCCAGCAGTTTAGACAAGAACACTGAAGCTTTCTTT. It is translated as CASSLDKNTEAFF.

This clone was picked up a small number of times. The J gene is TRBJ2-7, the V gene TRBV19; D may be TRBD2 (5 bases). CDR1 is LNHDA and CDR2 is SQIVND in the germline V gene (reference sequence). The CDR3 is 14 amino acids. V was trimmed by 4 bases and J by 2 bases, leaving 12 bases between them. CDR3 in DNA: TGTGCCAGTAGTAGGCATGGGGAGACCTACGAGCAGTACTTC. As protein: CASSRHGETYEQYF.

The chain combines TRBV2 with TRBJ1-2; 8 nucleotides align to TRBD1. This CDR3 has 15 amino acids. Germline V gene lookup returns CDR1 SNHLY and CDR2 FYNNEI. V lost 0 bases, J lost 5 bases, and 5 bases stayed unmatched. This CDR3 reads CASSEAPGGKYGYTF. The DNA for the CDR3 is TGTGCCAGCAGTGAAGCCCCAGGGGGCAAATATGGCTACACCTTC.

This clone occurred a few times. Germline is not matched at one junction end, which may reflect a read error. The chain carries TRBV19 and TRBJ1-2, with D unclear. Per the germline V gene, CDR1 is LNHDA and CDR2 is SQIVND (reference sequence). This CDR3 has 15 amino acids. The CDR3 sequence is CASSIPGSTNYDYTF. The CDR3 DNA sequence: TGTGCCAGTAGTATCCCGGGAAGTACTAACTATGACTACACCTTC. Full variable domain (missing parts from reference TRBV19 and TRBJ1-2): DGGITQSPKYLFRKEGQNVTLSCEQNLNHDAMYWYRQDPGQGLRLIYYSQIVNDFQKGDIAEGYSVSREKKESFPLTVTSAQKNPTAFYLCASSIPGSTNYDYTFGSGTRLTVV.

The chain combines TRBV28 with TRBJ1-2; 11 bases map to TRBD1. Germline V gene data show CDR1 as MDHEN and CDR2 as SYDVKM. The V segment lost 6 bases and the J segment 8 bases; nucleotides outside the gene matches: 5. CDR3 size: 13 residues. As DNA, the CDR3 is TGTGCCAGCAGGGGACAGGGGGAATTGGGCTACACCTTC. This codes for CASRGQGELGYTF.

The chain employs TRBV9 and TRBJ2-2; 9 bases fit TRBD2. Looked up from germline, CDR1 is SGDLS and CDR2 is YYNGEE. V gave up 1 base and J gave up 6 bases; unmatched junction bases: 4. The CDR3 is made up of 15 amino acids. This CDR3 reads CASSVRTSAAGELFF. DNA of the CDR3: TGTGCCAGCAGCGTAAGGACTAGCGCAGCCGGGGAGCTGTTTTTT.

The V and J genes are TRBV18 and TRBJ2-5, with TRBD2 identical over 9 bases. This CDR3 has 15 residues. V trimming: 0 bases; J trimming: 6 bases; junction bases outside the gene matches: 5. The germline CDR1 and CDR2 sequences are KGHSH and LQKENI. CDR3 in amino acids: CASSPPRGGAQTQYF. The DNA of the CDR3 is TGTGCCAGCTCACCACCCCGCGGGGGGGCGCAGACCCAGTACTTC.

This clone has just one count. The CDR3 spells CASSRGQGADNEQFF. CDR3 DNA sequence: TGTGCCAGCTCACGGGGACAGGGGGCAGATAATGAGCAGTTCTTC. The chain links TRBV18 to TRBJ2-1; the match to TRBD1 covers 12 bases. V lost 4 bases to trimming and J lost 7 bases; unmatched junction nucleotides: 5. Germline values: CDR1 KGHSH, CDR2 LQKENI. CDR3 length equals 15 residues.

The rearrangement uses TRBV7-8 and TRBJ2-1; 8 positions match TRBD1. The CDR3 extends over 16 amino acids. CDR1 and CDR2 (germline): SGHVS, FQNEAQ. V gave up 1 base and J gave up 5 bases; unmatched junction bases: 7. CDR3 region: CASSLVSAGGNNEQFF. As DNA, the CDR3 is TGTGCCAGCAGCTTAGTATCGGCAGGGGGCAACAATGAGCAGTTCTTC.

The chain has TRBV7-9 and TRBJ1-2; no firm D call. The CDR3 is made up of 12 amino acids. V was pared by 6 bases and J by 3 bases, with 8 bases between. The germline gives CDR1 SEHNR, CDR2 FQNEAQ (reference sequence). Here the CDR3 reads CASSYPDYGYTF. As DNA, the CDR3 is TGTGCCAGCAGTTATCCAGACTATGGCTACACCTTC.

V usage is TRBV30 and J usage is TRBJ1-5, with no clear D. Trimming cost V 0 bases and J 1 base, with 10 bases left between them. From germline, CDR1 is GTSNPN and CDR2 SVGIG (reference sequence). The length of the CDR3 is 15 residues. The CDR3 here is CAWSVSLESNQPQHF. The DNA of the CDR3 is TGTGCCTGGAGTGTATCCCTTGAGAGCAATCAGCCCCAGCATTTT. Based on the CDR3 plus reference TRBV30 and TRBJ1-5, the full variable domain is SQTIHQWPATLVQPVGSPLSLECTVEGTSNPNLYWYRQAAGRGLQLLFYSVGIGQISSEVPQNLSASRPQDRQFILSSKKLLLSDSGFYLCAWSVSLESNQPQHFGDGTRLSIL.